The rows below give T cell receptor beta chains drawn from one sample of a study of preoperative IRX-2 immunotherapy in early breast cancer. TCRdb's table, derived via immunoSEQ multiplex PCR, lists solely in-frame clones and lacks some. This table holds about 23,000 clones, 85% to 95% found once. Sequenced material: tumor tissue, taken after IRX-2 immunotherapy. These receptors were obtained from a human donor with breast cancer. Both conserved end residues are part of each CDR3. D genes are given only for firm matches. Expanded clones get a size class; other rows say once, few or many, or leave the size out.

v_call: TRBV6-5; d_call: -; clone_size: once; j_call: TRBJ2-7; cdr3_aa: CASSPVGARIHEQYF; cdr3_nt: TGTGCCAGCAGCCCGGTGGGGGCGCGGATCCACGAGCAGTACTTC
v_call: TRBV19; d_call: -; clone_size: -; j_call: TRBJ2-1; cdr3_aa: CASAGYRVGDNEQFF; cdr3_nt: TGTGCCAGTGCGGGATACAGGGTTGGGGACAATGAGCAGTTCTTC
v_call: TRBV18; d_call: -; clone_size: -; j_call: TRBJ1-3; cdr3_aa: CASSPNREAGNTIYF; cdr3_nt: TGTGCCAGCTCACCTAACAGGGAGGCTGGAAACACCATATATTTT
v_call: TRBV27; d_call: TRBD1; clone_size: -; j_call: TRBJ1-2; cdr3_aa: CASSVVRGTRGYTF; cdr3_nt: TGTGCCAGCAGTGTCGTCAGGGGGACCCGGGGCTACACCTTC
v_call: TRBV27; d_call: -; clone_size: -; j_call: TRBJ2-1; cdr3_aa: CASSFAGSTQGEQFF; cdr3_nt: TGTGCCAGCAGTTTTGCAGGGTCCACCCAAGGTGAGCAGTTCTTC
v_call: TRBV9; d_call: -; clone_size: once; j_call: TRBJ2-2; cdr3_aa: CASSVEAAVPGELFF; cdr3_nt: TGTGCCAGCAGCGTAGAGGCGGCGGTTCCCGGGGAGCTGTTTTTT
v_call: TRBV6-1; d_call: TRBD2; clone_size: -; j_call: TRBJ2-7; cdr3_aa: CASSGRLAGYYEQYF; cdr3_nt: TGTGCCAGCAGTGGACGACTAGCGGGGTACTACGAGCAGTACTTC
v_call: TRBV14; d_call: -; clone_size: -; j_call: TRBJ1-3; cdr3_aa: CASSQEVGISGNTIYF; cdr3_nt: TGTGCCAGCAGCCAAGAGGTGGGAATCTCTGGAAACACCATATATTTT
v_call: TRBV6-4; d_call: TRBD2; clone_size: -; j_call: TRBJ2-3; cdr3_aa: CASSDSPSGGVDTQYF; cdr3_nt: TGTGCCAGCAGTGACAGTCCAAGCGGGGGCGTAGATACGCAGTATTTT
v_call: TRBV10-3; d_call: TRBD1; clone_size: -; j_call: TRBJ1-2; cdr3_aa: CAISSGTVHNYGYTF; cdr3_nt: TGTGCCATCAGTTCCGGGACAGTTCATAACTATGGCTACACCTTC
v_call: TRBV5-5; d_call: -; clone_size: -; j_call: TRBJ1-4; cdr3_aa: CASSFSSVEKLFF; cdr3_nt: TGTGCCAGCAGCTTTAGTTCAGTCGAAAAACTGTTTTTT
v_call: TRBV5-1; d_call: TRBD1; clone_size: -; j_call: TRBJ2-3; cdr3_aa: CASSLDRGRDTQYF; cdr3_nt: TGCGCCAGCAGCTTGGACAGGGGGAGGGATACGCAGTATTTT
v_call: TRBV18; d_call: TRBD1; clone_size: once; j_call: TRBJ1-1; cdr3_aa: CASSPNRGNTEAFF; cdr3_nt: TGTGCCAGCTCACCAAACAGGGGGAACACTGAAGCTTTCTTT
v_call: TRBV5-1; d_call: TRBD1; clone_size: -; j_call: TRBJ1-1; cdr3_aa: CASSLEAFVGQGLTF; cdr3_nt: TGCGCCAGCAGCTTGGAAGCATTTGTCGGACAGGGGTTAACCTTT
v_call: TRBV9; d_call: -; clone_size: -; j_call: TRBJ2-1; cdr3_aa: CASSVVGGNSYNEQFF; cdr3_nt: TGTGCCAGCAGCGTAGTGGGCGGGAACTCCTACAATGAGCAGTTCTTC
v_call: TRBV4-1; d_call: -; clone_size: -; j_call: TRBJ1-1; cdr3_aa: CASRGPGVETFF; cdr3_nt: TGCGCCAGCAGAGGGCCCGGCGTAGAAACTTTCTTT
v_call: TRBV6-5; d_call: -; clone_size: -; j_call: TRBJ2-3; cdr3_aa: CASSRGGPASDTQYF; cdr3_nt: TGTGCCAGCAGTAGGGGGGGACCCGCCTCAGATACGCAGTATTTT
v_call: TRBV7-9; d_call: -; clone_size: -; j_call: TRBJ2-5; cdr3_aa: CASSLGRAETQYF; cdr3_nt: TGTGCCAGCAGCTTAGGCAGGGCGGAGACCCAGTACTTC
v_call: TRBV28; d_call: TRBD1; clone_size: -; j_call: TRBJ1-2; cdr3_aa: CASSLGQFMYYGYTF; cdr3_nt: TGTGCCAGCAGTTTGGGACAGTTCATGTACTATGGCTACACCTTC
v_call: TRBV5-5; d_call: -; clone_size: -; j_call: TRBJ1-4; cdr3_aa: CASSSGQGTEKLFF; cdr3_nt: TGTGCCAGCAGCTCGGGGCAGGGGACTGAAAAACTGTTTTTT
v_call: TRBV5-8; d_call: -; clone_size: -; j_call: TRBJ2-7; cdr3_aa: CASSFGGSYEQYF; cdr3_nt: TGTGCCAGCAGCTTTGGGGGGTCCTACGAGCAGTACTTC
v_call: TRBV18; d_call: -; clone_size: -; j_call: TRBJ1-6; cdr3_aa: CASSAQGSISSYNSPLHF; cdr3_nt: TGTGCCAGCTCAGCTCAGGGCTCCATTAGCTCCTATAATTCACCCCTCCACTTT
v_call: TRBV6-5; d_call: -; clone_size: -; j_call: TRBJ2-1; cdr3_aa: CATKWGGAYNEQFF; cdr3_nt: TGTGCCACCAAGTGGGGCGGGGCCTACAATGAGCAGTTCTTC